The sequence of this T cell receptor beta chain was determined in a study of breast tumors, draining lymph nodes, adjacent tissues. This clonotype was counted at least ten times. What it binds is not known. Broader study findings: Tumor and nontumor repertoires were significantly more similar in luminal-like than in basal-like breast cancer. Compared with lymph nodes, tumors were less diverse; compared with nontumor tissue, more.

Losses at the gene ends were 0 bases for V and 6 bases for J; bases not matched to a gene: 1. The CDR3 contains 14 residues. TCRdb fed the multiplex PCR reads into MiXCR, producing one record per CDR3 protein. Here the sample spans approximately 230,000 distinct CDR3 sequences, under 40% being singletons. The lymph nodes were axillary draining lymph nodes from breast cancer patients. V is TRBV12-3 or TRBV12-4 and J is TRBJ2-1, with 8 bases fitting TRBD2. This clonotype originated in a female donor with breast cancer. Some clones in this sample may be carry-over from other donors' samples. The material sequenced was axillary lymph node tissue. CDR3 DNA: TGTGCCAGCAGTTTAGCCGGGGGGGGCAATGAGCAGTTCTTC. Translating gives CASSLAGGGNEQFF.